Below are 17 T cell receptor beta chains sequenced from a single sample in a study of control samples from healthy donors and cancer patients. Produced via immunoSEQ multiplex PCR; TCRdb's table is partial and in-frame only. The table lists about 190,000 clones, about 93% of them singletons. The sample consisted of blood. Source of these receptors: a man younger than 30 in good health.

The chain employs TRBV6-5 and TRBJ2-1; no reliable D call. Trimming shortened V by 0 bases and J by 3 bases, and 3 bases separated the two germline ends. Germline V gives CDR1 MNHEY, CDR2 SVGAGI. The CDR3 extends over 13 amino acids. CDR3 sequence: CASSYSFYNEQFF. CDR3 coding DNA: TGTGCCAGCAGTTACTCCTTCTACAATGAGCAGTTCTTC.

The genes are TRBV9 and TRBJ2-2; TRBD2 agrees at 7 bases. Looked up from germline, CDR1 is SGDLS and CDR2 is YYNGEE. The trim removed 4 bases at V and 0 bases at J, leaving 3 bases unmatched. The CDR3 consists of 15 residues. The CDR3 DNA is TGTGCCAGCAGCTTGGGACTAACGAACACCGGGGAGCTGTTTTTT. It specifies CASSLGLTNTGELFF.

This CDR3 is CASSPKTQDNSPLHF. The CDR3 DNA reads as TGTGCCAGCTCACCAAAGACACAAGATAATTCACCCCTCCACTTT. The rearrangement uses TRBV18 and TRBJ1-6, with no clear D. CDR1 KGHSH and CDR2 LQKENI come from the germline V gene. The V and J ends lost 2 bases and 5 bases respectively, with 10 bases between them. This CDR3 region has 15 residues.

The chain joins TRBV6-2 or TRBV6-3 to TRBJ1-4, with no clear D. The V and J ends lost 4 bases and 5 bases respectively, with 11 bases between them. From germline, CDR1 is MNHEY and CDR2 SVGEGT. The CDR3 runs to 14 residues. CDR3: CASSSGRENEKLFF. DNA of the CDR3: TGTGCCAGCAGTTCTGGACGGGAGAATGAAAAACTGTTTTTT.

The chain carries TRBV2 and TRBJ2-3, with 10 bases fitting TRBD2. Per the germline V gene, CDR1 is SNHLY and CDR2 is FYNNEI. V trimming: 10 bases; J trimming: 6 bases; junction bases outside the gene matches: 13. The CDR3 is 15 amino acids. The CDR3 DNA is TGTGCCACCACACCGAGCGGGGGGGCCGGTGATACGCAGTATTTT. This codes for CATTPSGGAGDTQYF.

The rearrangement uses TRBV27 and TRBJ1-5; 8 bases agree with TRBD1. J lost 6 bases, V lost 5 bases, and 9 bases had no gene match. This CDR3 is built from 15 residues. CDR1 is MNHEY, CDR2 SMNVEV, per germline (reference sequence). CDR3 amino acids: CASSPLDRDSQPQHF. CDR3 coding DNA: TGTGCCAGCAGTCCACTGGACAGGGACAGTCAGCCCCAGCATTTT.

The gene calls are TRBV9 and TRBJ2-3, with 10 bases identical to TRBD1. V was clipped by 0 bases and J by 7 bases; unmatched bases: 5. Germline-derived CDR1 and CDR2 are SGDLS and YYNGEE. The CDR3 has 15 amino acids. CDR3 sequence reads: CASSVVGTGENTQYF. The CDR3 region has the DNA TGTGCCAGCAGCGTAGTAGGGACAGGGGAAAATACGCAGTATTTT.

The CDR3 reads CASRWDRGTDTQYF. The CDR3 DNA sequence: TGTGCCAGCAGATGGGACAGGGGAACAGATACGCAGTATTTT. This chain connects TRBV2 to TRBJ2-3; 10 nucleotides align to TRBD1. CDR1 and CDR2 (germline): SNHLY, FYNNEI. CDR3 size: 14 residues. V lost 6 bases and J lost 3; bases outside the gene matches: 3.

The chain employs TRBV2 and TRBJ2-7; 9 nucleotides line up with TRBD1. The V gene's germline CDR1 is SNHLY and CDR2 FYNNEI. This CDR3 spans 14 amino acids. Unmatched junction bases numbered 10, after V lost 11 bases and J lost 2 bases. The DNA of the CDR3 is TGTGCCGGGGGACAGGGTCCCGTCCCCTACGAGCAGTACTTC. Translating gives CAGGQGPVPYEQYF.

This chain joins TRBV6-5 and TRBJ1-5, with TRBD1 matching 9 bases. V dropped 6 bases and J dropped 3; count of bases not matched to a gene: 6. There are 15 residues in the CDR3. CDR1 and CDR2 (germline): MNHEY, SVGAGI. The CDR3 sequence: CASSPGTGNNQPQHF. In nucleotides, the CDR3 is TGTGCCAGCAGCCCCGGGACAGGGAACAATCAGCCCCAGCATTTT.

CDR3 residues: CAVRGQNTEAFF. The CDR3 DNA reads TGTGCCGTCAGGGGGCAGAACACTGAAGCTTTCTTT. The chain carries TRBV28 and TRBJ1-1; TRBD1 aligns across 8 bases. Germline CDR1 is MDHEN and CDR2 is SYDVKM. The V gene end was trimmed by 11 bases and the J gene end by 1 base; junction bases not matched to a gene: 3. The CDR3 is 12 residues long.

The V call is TRBV2, the J call TRBJ2-3; D is unresolved. The V end was cut by 6 bases, the J end by 6 bases, with 13 bases between. The CDR3 runs to 13 residues. CDR1 is SNHLY, CDR2 FYNNEI, per germline. This chain's CDR3 is CASRAGSSDTQYF. CDR3 DNA sequence: TGTGCCAGCAGGGCAGGCTCTTCGGATACGCAGTATTTT.

J is TRBJ2-7 and V is TRBV14; D gene unclear. Germline V gives CDR1 SGHDN, CDR2 FVKESK. V shed 4 bases and J shed 3 bases, with 13 bases lying between them. This CDR3 is built from 14 residues. This CDR3 reads CASSLWWNSYEQYF. DNA for the CDR3: TGTGCCAGCAGCCTCTGGTGGAATAGCTACGAGCAGTACTTC.

The chain joins TRBV5-1 to TRBJ2-7; TRBD2 aligns across 9 bases. Germline-derived CDR1 and CDR2 are SGHRS and YFSETQ. V lost 3 bases and J lost 0; bases outside the gene matches: 4. The CDR3 length is 15 residues. In nucleotides, the CDR3 is TGCGCCAGCAGCTCGGGACTAGCCCCCTCCTACGAGCAGTACTTC. Residues: CASSSGLAPSYEQYF.

In its sample, this clone was seen once. The chain joins TRBV21-1 to TRBJ1-5; TRBD1, the table's D call, was not compared with the DNA. TRBV21-1 is deemed a pseudogene. This CDR3 is 13 amino acids long. As DNA, the CDR3 is TGTGCCAGCAACCTGGCAGGGGGCCAGCCCCAGCATTTT. Encoded protein: CASNLAGGQPQHF.

The chain joins TRBV12-5 to TRBJ2-7; D tentatively reads TRBD1 or TRBD2 (5 bases each). Germline CDR1 is LGHNT and CDR2 is FRNRAP. The CDR3 contains 14 residues. Trimming removed 1 base at V and 1 base at J, with 8 bases between. CDR3 in amino acids: CASGLGDGSYEQYF. In DNA, the CDR3 is TGTGCTAGTGGTTTGGGGGACGGTTCCTACGAGCAGTACTTC.

This chain uses TRBV11-2 with TRBJ2-3; D call uncertain. The V end lost 0 bases, the J end lost 3 bases, and 4 bases lay between the germline ends. Germline assignment: CDR1 SGHAT and CDR2 FQNNGV. This CDR3 contains 13 residues. CDR3 coding DNA: TGTGCCAGCAGCTTAGACTTAACAGATACGCAGTATTTT. Amino acid sequence: CASSLDLTDTQYF.